This T cell receptor beta chain was recorded in a study of blood T cell repertoires in COVID-19. TCRdb's copy holds only in-frame clones and misses some; the assay was immunoSEQ multiplex PCR. The profile shows a few hundred thousand clones, more than 80% of them singletons. The CDR3 runs to 15 residues. V trimming: 3 bases; J trimming: 6 bases; junction bases outside the gene matches: 4. From germline, CDR1 is MDHEN and CDR2 SYDVKM. This TCR was recovered from a man aged 35 to 55 with acute or convalescent COVID-19. What was sequenced was peripheral blood. The chain links TRBV28 to TRBJ1-4; TRBD1 matches 10 bases. CDR3 loop: CASSLVGQGHEKLFF. CDR3 DNA sequence: TGTGCCAGCAGTTTGGTGGGACAGGGGCATGAAAAACTGTTTTTT.